This T cell receptor (beta chain) was retrieved from a study of cytomegalovirus exposure and HLA in healthy donors. This clone is a singleton in its sample. Primers: 60 Vbeta forward and 13 Jbeta reverse. Only in-frame clones appear in the TCRdb table, and some are missing; sequencing was by immunoSEQ multiplex PCR. Of a few hundred thousand clones in the sample, over 70% were seen once. J lost 10 bases, V lost 0 bases, and 11 bases had no gene match. Per germline, CDR1 SGHRS and CDR2 YFSETQ. The CDR3 runs 16 residues. The chain employs TRBV5-1 and TRBJ2-1, with 9 bases lining up with TRBD2. The material sequenced was PBMCs. This sequence was found in a woman aged 60-75 years in good health and CMV-seropositive. The CDR3 reads CASSLGSSGGSGEQFF. DNA for the CDR3: TGCGCCAGCAGCTTGGGGAGTAGCGGGGGTTCAGGGGAGCAGTTCTTC.